This TCR beta chain is from a study of T cells of healthy individuals. TCRdb used MiXCR to reprocess the 5' RACE reads, holding one entry per CDR3 protein. The table records around 63,000 distinct CDR3 sequences, around 16% of them present only once. CDR1 is SGDLS, CDR2 YYNGEE, per germline. This CDR3 spans 14 amino acids. Trimming cost V 3 bases and J 5 bases; bases outside gene matches: 4. The sequence was obtained from a human donor in good health. The chain joins TRBV9 to TRBJ2-1; 8 bases are shared with TRBD1. The CDR3 is CASSARGQDNEQFF. In DNA form, the CDR3 reads TGTGCCAGCAGCGCGAGGGGACAGGACAATGAGCAGTTCTTC.